The T cell receptor (beta chain) described here comes from a study of T cell repertoires in cytomegalovirus infection. Study-wide background: Indications came from public TCR beta signatures; they pointed to CMV infection and to a matching HLA type.

TCRdb redid the calling of the reads with MiXCR, one entry per CDR3 protein. The repertoire holds fewer than 550,000 distinct CDR3 sequences, with approximately 33% as singletons. Germline V gene data show CDR1 as SGHRS and CDR2 as YFSETQ. Trimming cost V 0 bases and J 7 bases; bases outside gene matches: 3. This CDR3 spans 14 amino acids. V and J are TRBV5-1 and TRBJ1-1; 10 nucleotides match TRBD1. This clonotype originated in a human donor in good health (CMV status not recorded). Some clones in this sample may be carry-over from other donors' samples. Sequenced sample: PBMCs. DNA for the CDR3: TGCGCCAGCAGCTTGGCGGGACAGGGGAGTGAAGCTTTCTTT. It yields the protein CASSLAGQGSEAFF.